This note documents a single T cell receptor beta chain sequence. The sample originates from a study of blood T cell repertoires in COVID-19. At the level of the study: Italy, Spain and the United States were the sources of the convalescent and acute COVID-19 samples. PBMCs, B-cell-depleted T cells, or T cells provided the cDNA or gDNA that made up the material.

In the source study's methods: Amplification from reference gene primers served as the basis for estimated nucleated cell counts. Assay: immunoSEQ multiplex PCR; the TCRdb copy retains only in-frame clones and omits some. D and trimming come from the DNA, and the V and J calls and clone size come from that table. The sample contains over 60,000 clones, roughly nine tenths of which appear only once. This TCR was sampled from a woman of 80 years or more with active or convalescent COVID-19. Sequencing was carried out using peripheral blood.

The CDR3 DNA follows: TGTGCCAGCAGCTTCGGGACAGGGGCCTACAATGAGCAGTTCTTC. It yields the protein CASSFGTGAYNEQFF. The rearrangement joins TRBV7-9 to TRBJ2-1; 10 positions agree with TRBD1. The germline V gene has CDR1 SEHNR and CDR2 FQNEAQ (reference sequence). Trimming at V came to 3 bases and at J to 2 bases, leaving 1 base not matched to a gene. The CDR3 contains 15 residues.